This T cell receptor (beta chain) came from a study of CD8 T cells in ankylosing spondylitis listed by TCRdb under 2017. Describing the broader study: The study set out to find disease-linked TCR variants by profiling T cell receptor beta repertoires in ankylosing spondylitis patients and healthy donors. Samples of peripheral blood were taken, and for ankylosing spondylitis patients, synovial fluid was collected as well. The full study cohort was made up of 25 ankylosing spondylitis patients and fewer than 120 healthy donors. Summary of the overall study and its limitations: A TCR beta motif made up of about eight highly homologous amino acid variants appeared to be characteristic of blood from ankylosing spondylitis patients. The disease-linked clones were reported as significantly enriched in matched synovial fluid samples from ankylosing spondylitis patients. Some TCR beta motif variants had previously been reported in synovial fluid and blood of reactive arthritis patients, which suggested common disease-initiation mechanisms. A CD8+ phenotype was shown by the disease-linked clones, which were found at relatively low frequencies in peripheral blood.

Note on this clonotype: This receptor's antigen is unknown. Base quality data are lacking; no much larger clone is found one base away.

Sequencer: Illumina HiSeq 2500. TCR beta libraries were prepared by quantitative 5'-RACE with molecular barcodes. Concerning the study's data processing: To identify disease-linked TCR variants, a new computational method was used, one built on a probabilistic model of VDJ rearrangement. TCRdb passed the public sequencing reads through fastp at Q25 and MiXCR, retaining productive beta sequences. Records with the same CDR3 protein are collapsed into one entry carrying the most frequent genes and DNA. The V and J calls reflect TCRdb's pipeline rather than the authors' work. The sample table holds under 850,000 distinct CDR3 sequences, of which roughly 19% were seen once. The biggest ten clones account for 15% to 20% of the sample. The sequence was obtained from a male donor with ankylosing spondylitis. Sequences were obtained from blood, either unsorted or a sorted T cell fraction (not recorded which).

The nucleotide sequence is given as TGTGCCAGCAGCCAAGGAGGGACTAGCGGCATTAATGAGCAGTTCTTC. Translation gives CASSQGGTSGINEQFF. Here the chain combines TRBV3-1 and TRBJ2-1; 11 of the junction bases match TRBD2. Its CDR3 holds 16 amino acids, cysteine through phenylalanine. Only the CDR3 portion is preserved as DNA: 48 bases, with reading frame beginning at the first base. V is pruned by 1 base and J by 7 bases, leaving 6 bases of the junction without a gene match. Based on the germline V gene (reference sequence), the CDR1 and CDR2 sequences are LGHDT and YNNKEL.